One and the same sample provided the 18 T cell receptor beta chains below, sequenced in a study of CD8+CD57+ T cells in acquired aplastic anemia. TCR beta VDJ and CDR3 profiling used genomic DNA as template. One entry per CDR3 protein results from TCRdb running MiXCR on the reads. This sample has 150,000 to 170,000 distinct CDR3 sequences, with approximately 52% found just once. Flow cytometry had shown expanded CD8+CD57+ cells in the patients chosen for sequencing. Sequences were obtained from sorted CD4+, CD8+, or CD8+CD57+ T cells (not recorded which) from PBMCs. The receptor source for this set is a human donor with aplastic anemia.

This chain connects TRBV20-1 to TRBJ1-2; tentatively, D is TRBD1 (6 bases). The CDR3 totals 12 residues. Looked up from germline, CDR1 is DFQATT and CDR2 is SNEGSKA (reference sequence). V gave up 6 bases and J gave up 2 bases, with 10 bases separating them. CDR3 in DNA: TGCAGTGCGGGGACACCGAACTATGGCTACACCTTC. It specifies CSAGTPNYGYTF.

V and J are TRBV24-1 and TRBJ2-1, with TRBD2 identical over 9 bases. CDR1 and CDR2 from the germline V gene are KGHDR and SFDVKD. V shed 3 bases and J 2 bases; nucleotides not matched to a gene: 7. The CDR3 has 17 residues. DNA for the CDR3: TGTGCCACCAGTGATCTCCCCCTAGCGGGAACCTACAATGAGCAGTTCTTC. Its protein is CATSDLPLAGTYNEQFF.

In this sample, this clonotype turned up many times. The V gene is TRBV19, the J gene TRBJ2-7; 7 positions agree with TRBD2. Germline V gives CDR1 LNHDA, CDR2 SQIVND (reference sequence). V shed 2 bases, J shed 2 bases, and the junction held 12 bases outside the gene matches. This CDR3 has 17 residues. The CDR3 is CASSIRASGDPPYEQYF. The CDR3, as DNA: TGTGCCAGTAGTATAAGGGCTAGCGGTGATCCTCCCTACGAGCAGTACTTC.

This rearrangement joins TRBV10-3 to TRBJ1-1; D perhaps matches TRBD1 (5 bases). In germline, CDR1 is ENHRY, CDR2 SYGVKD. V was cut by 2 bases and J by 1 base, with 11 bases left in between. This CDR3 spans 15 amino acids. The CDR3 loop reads CAISEGWQGNTEAFF. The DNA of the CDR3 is TGTGCCATCAGTGAGGGCTGGCAGGGGAACACTGAAGCTTTCTTT.

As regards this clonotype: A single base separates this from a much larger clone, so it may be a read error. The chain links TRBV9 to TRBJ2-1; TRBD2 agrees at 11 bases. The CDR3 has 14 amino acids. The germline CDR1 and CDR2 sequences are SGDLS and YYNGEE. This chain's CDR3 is CASSRSGGAGEQLF. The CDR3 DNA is TGTGCCAGCTCTCGTAGCGGGGGGGCAGGTGAGCAGCTCTTC.

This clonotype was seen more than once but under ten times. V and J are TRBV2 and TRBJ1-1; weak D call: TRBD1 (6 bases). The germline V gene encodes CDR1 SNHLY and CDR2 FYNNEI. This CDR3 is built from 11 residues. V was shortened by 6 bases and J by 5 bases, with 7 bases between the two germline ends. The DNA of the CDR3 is TGTGCCAGCAGAGGGGGAACTGAAGCTTTCTTT. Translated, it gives CASRGGTEAFF.

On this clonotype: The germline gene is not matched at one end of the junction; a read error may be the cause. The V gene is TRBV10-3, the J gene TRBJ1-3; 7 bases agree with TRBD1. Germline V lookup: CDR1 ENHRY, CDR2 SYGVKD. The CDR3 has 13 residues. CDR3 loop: CASSGTVGNTIYF. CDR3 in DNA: TGTGCCAGCAGTGGGACAGTCGGAAACACCATATATTTT.

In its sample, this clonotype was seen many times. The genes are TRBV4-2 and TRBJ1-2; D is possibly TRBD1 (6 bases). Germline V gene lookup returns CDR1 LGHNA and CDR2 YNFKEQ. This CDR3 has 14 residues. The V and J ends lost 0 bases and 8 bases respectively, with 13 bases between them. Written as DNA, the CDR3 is TGTGCCAGCAGCCAAGACATTCGGGACACGGGCTACACCTTC. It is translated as CASSQDIRDTGYTF.

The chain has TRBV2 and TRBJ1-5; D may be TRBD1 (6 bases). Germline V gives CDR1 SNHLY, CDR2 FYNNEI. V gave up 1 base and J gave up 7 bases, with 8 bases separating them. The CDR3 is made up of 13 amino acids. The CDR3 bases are TGTGCCAGCAGTGAAGACAGGGAACAGCCCCAGCATTTT. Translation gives CASSEDREQPQHF.

The CDR3 sequence is CASSVRGAGTGELFF. The CDR3 DNA follows: TGTGCCAGCAGCGTACGGGGGGCAGGGACCGGGGAGCTGTTTTTT. V gene TRBV9 combines with J gene TRBJ2-2; D possibly corresponds to TRBD2 (7 bases). Germline CDR1 and CDR2: SGDLS and YYNGEE. The CDR3 consists of 15 residues. V shed 1 base and J shed 5 bases, with 12 bases lying between them.

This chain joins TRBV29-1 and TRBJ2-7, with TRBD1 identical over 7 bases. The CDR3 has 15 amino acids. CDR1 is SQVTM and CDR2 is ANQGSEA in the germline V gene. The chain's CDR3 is CRVAGTELSLYEQYF. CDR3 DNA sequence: TGCAGAGTAGCAGGGACAGAACTTAGCCTCTACGAGCAGTACTTC.

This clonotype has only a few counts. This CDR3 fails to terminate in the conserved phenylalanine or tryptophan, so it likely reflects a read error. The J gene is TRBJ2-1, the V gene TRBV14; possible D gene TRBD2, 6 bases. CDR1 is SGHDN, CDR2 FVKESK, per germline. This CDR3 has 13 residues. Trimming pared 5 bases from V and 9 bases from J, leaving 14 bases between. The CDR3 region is CASSSLRGGEQFV. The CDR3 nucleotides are TGTGCCAGCAGCTCCCTGCGGGGTGGTGAGCAGTTCGTC.

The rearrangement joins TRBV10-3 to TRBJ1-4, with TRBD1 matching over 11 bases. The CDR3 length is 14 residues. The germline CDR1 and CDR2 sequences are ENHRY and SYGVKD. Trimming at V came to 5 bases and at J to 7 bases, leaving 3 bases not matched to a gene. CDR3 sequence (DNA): TGTGCCATCAGTCAAGGGACAGGGGGTGAAAAACTGTTTTTT. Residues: CAISQGTGGEKLFF.

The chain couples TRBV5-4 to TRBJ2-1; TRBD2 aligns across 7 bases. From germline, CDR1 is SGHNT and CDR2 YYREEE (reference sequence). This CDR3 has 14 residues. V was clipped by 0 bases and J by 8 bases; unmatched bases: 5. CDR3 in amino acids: CASSLGGSGYEQFF. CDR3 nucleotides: TGTGCCAGCAGCTTGGGCGGGAGTGGGTATGAGCAGTTCTTC.

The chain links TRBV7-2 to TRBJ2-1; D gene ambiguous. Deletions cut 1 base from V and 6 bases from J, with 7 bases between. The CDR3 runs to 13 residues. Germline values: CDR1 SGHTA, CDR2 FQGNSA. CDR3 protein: CASSLVGVNEQFF. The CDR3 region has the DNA TGTGCCAGCAGCTTAGTTGGGGTCAATGAGCAGTTCTTC.

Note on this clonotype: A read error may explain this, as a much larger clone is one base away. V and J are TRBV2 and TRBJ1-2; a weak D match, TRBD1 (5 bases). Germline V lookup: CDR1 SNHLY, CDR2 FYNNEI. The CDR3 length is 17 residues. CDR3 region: CASSYGDRTLSNYDYTF. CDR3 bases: TGTGCCAGCAGTTACGGGGACCGGACATTATCTAACTATGACTACACCTTC. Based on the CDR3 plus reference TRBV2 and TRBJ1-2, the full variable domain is EPEVTQTPSHQVTQMGQEVILRCVPISNHLYFYWYRQILGQKVEFLVSFYNNEISEKSEIFDDQFSVERPDGSNFTLKIRSTKLEDSAMYFCASSYGDRTLSNYDYTFGSGTRLTVV.

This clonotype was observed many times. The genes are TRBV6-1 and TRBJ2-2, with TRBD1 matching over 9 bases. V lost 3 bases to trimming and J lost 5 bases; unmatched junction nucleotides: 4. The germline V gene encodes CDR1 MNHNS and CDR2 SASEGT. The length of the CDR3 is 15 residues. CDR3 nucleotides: TGTGCCAGCAGTGATGGACAGGGGATAACCGGGGAGCTGTTTTTT. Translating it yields CASSDGQGITGELFF.

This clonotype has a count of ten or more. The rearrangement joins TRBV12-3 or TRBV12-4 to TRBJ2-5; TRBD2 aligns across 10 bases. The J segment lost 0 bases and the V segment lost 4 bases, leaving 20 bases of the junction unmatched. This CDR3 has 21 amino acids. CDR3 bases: TGTGCCAGCAGTTCTGGGCTAGGGCTAGCGGGGGCCCGATGGTACCAAGAGACCCAGTACTTC. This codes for CASSSGLGLAGARWYQETQYF.